This TCR beta chain was identified in a study of response to subunit inactivated influenza vaccine listed by TCRdb under 2018. At the level of the whole study: The study used deep quantitative T cell receptor repertoire profiling to track responses to a trivalent subunit inactivated influenza vaccine. What the research found in general, with its limitations: It was suggested by the authors that each seasonal influenza vaccination may recruit only a limited number of new T cells.

Reading from cysteine to phenylalanine, the CDR3 counts 15 amino acids. Only the CDR3 part of the read is kept: 45 bases, read in frame from the first base. The junction shows trimming of 0 bases on V and 4 bases on J, and the gene matches do not reach 3 bases of it. The germline V gene (reference sequence) gives CDR1 as SEHNR and CDR2 as FQNEAQ. In this sample, this clonotype turned up a few times. Its target antigen remains unknown. One base away there is no much larger clone; base qualities are not given. The method was RT-PCR. These reads were obtained on an Illumina HiSeq 2500. Clones were called with MiXCR by TCRdb after fastp trimmed the public reads at Q25, and only in-frame beta chains were retained. Rows are combined by CDR3 protein, so each entry shows the most common genes and DNA. The sample table holds 300,000 to 350,000 distinct CDR3 sequences, of which over 20% were seen once. 9% to 12% of the sample rests with the top ten.

This receptor was taken from a man aged 50 to 69 who received an inactivated influenza vaccine. Donor details come from another sample of the same person, matched by shared clones. The material was PBMCs from blood, obtained approximately 22 months after vaccination. The sequence links TRBV7-9 to TRBJ1-1; TRBD1 agrees with 9 junctional bases. CDR3 protein: CASSLADRGRTEAFF. The DNA sequence is as follows: TGTGCCAGCAGCTTAGCGGACAGGGGCCGCACTGAAGCTTTCTTT.